This TCR beta chain was captured by sequencing in a study of cytomegalovirus exposure and HLA in healthy donors. The CDR3 spans 13 residues. Trimming removed 5 bases at V and 4 bases at J, with 11 bases between. Germline values: CDR1 MNHNY, CDR2 SVGAGI (reference sequence). This clone was recorded only once. Assay: immunoSEQ multiplex PCR; the TCRdb copy retains only in-frame clones and omits some. This table has approximately 160,000 clones, 95% to 97% appearing once. The chain has TRBV6-6 and TRBJ1-2, with D tentatively TRBD1 (5 bases). The TCR sequence derives from a woman younger than 30 in good health and CMV-seronegative. Sample: PBMCs. The CDR3 here is CASSTGGGYGYTF. The CDR3 DNA sequence: TGTGCCAGCAGTACGGGGGGGGGCTATGGCTACACCTTC.